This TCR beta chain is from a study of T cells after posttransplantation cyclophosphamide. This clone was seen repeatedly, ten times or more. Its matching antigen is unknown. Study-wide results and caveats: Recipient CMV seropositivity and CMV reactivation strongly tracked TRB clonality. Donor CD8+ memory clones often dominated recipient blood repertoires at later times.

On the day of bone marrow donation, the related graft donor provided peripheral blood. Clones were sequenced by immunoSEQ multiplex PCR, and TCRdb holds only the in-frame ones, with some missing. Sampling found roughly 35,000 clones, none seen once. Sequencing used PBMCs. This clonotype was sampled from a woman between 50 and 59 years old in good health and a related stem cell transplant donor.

This chain's CDR3 is CASSEGQGILVYEQFF. The CDR3 DNA is TGTGCCAGCAGTGAGGGACAGGGGATCTTAGTCTATGAGCAGTTCTTC. The J gene is TRBJ2-1, the V gene TRBV28, with TRBD1 matching over 10 bases. The CDR3 extends over 16 amino acids. Germline V CDR1 and CDR2: MDHEN, SYDVKM. Losses at the gene ends were 5 bases for V and 8 bases for J; bases not matched to a gene: 12.